The 9 T cell receptor beta chains listed next were all sequenced from one sample in a study of T cell repertoires in cytomegalovirus infection. TCRdb used MiXCR to reprocess the reads, holding one entry per CDR3 protein. The repertoire holds about 300,000 distinct CDR3 sequences, about a tenth seen once, with around 2.6% in the top ten. The sample was PBMCs. The source is a human donor in good health (CMV status not recorded). Some clones in this sample may be carry-over from other donors' samples.

At least ten counts were recorded for this clonotype. The V gene is TRBV24-1, the J gene TRBJ2-1; D uncertain. The CDR3 has 9 amino acids. V lost 9 bases and J 9 bases, leaving 5 bases between the germline ends. Germline-derived CDR1 and CDR2 are KGHDR and SFDVKD. This chain's CDR3 is CATPIEQFF. CDR3 DNA: TGTGCCACCCCAATTGAGCAGTTCTTC.

This clonotype was recorded many times. The chain is built from TRBV9 and TRBJ2-5; D is ambiguous. CDR1 is SGDLS and CDR2 is YYNGEE in the germline V gene. The CDR3 is 14 amino acids. V lost 0 bases and J lost 4, with 10 bases in between. CDR3 residues: CASSVEVLGETQYF. Written as DNA, the CDR3 is TGTGCCAGCAGCGTAGAAGTTTTGGGAGAGACCCAGTACTTC. Looking up the rest from reference TRBV9 and TRBJ2-5 gives the full variable domain: DSGVTQTPKHLITATGQRVTLRCSPRSGDLSVYWYQQSLDQGLQFLIQYYNGEERAKGNILERFSAQQFPDLHSELNLSSLELGDSALYFCASSVEVLGETQYFGPGTRLLVL.

There are many counts of this clonotype. The chain combines TRBV6-1 with TRBJ2-1; perhaps D is TRBD1 or TRBD2 (5 bases each). The CDR3 covers 15 residues. V lost 5 bases and J lost 0, with 11 bases in between. Germline-derived CDR1 and CDR2 are MNHNS and SASEGT. For the CDR3, the DNA is TGTGCCAGCAGTAACACAGGAGGCTCCTACAATGAGCAGTTCTTC. Its translation is CASSNTGGSYNEQFF.

This clonotype has a count of ten or more. The chain joins TRBV6-2 or TRBV6-3 to TRBJ1-1; D is ambiguous. In germline, CDR1 is MNHEY, CDR2 SVGEGT. The ends were cut back, 6 bases at V and 1 base at J, with 9 bases in the middle. The CDR3 is 13 amino acids. CDR3 protein: CASSRVENTEAFF. In nucleotides, the CDR3 is TGTGCCAGCAGCCGGGTCGAGAACACTGAAGCTTTCTTT.

This clonotype was recorded at least ten times. V gene TRBV7-2 combines with J gene TRBJ2-3, with TRBD2 matching 10 bases. Germline V gene data show CDR1 as SGHTA and CDR2 as FQGNSA. The trim removed 6 bases at V and 1 base at J, leaving 4 bases unmatched. This CDR3 is built from 15 residues. The DNA of the CDR3 is TGTGCCAGCAGTTCTAGCGGGGGCCGCACAGATACGCAGTATTTT. Its protein is CASSSSGGRTDTQYF.

This clonotype was detected many times. This sequence joins TRBV12-3 or TRBV12-4 and TRBJ1-6; D not resolved. The CDR3 extends over 15 amino acids. The germline V and J ends were trimmed by 0 bases and 8 bases, with 11 bases remaining between them. The DNA of the CDR3 is TGTGCCAGCAGTTTAGCGGGTAATAGGGATTCACCCCTCCACTTT. This codes for CASSLAGNRDSPLHF.

This chain connects TRBV18 to TRBJ2-5, with D possibly TRBD2 on 5 matching bases. The V end was cut by 2 bases, the J end by 3 bases, with 13 bases between. The length of the CDR3 is 15 residues. Looked up from germline, CDR1 is KGHSH and CDR2 is LQKENI. The CDR3, as DNA: TGTGCCAGCTCACCAGCGAGAGGGTCTGAAGAGACCCAGTACTTC. Translation gives CASSPARGSEETQYF. The full variable domain, in which reference TRBV18 and TRBJ2-5 provide the parts outside the CDR3, is NAGVMQNPRHLVRRRGQEARLRCSPMKGHSHVYWYRQLPEEGLKFMVYLQKENIIDESGMPKERFSAEFPKEGPSILRIQQVVRGDSAAYFCASSPARGSEETQYFGPGTRLLVL.

This clonotype occurred many times. This rearrangement joins TRBV27 to TRBJ1-3; TRBD1 is a possible D gene (6 bases). The V and J ends lost 5 bases and 5 bases respectively, with 13 bases between them. Germline CDR1 and CDR2: MNHEY and SMNVEV (reference sequence). The CDR3 length is 14 residues. In DNA, the CDR3 is TGTGCCAGCAGTCTACAGGGAAATCGAAACACCATATATTTT. Amino acids: CASSLQGNRNTIYF.

At least ten counts were recorded for this clonotype. The rearrangement links TRBV7-2 to TRBJ2-2; D is undetermined. In germline, CDR1 is SGHTA, CDR2 FQGNSA. V shed 1 base and J shed 9 bases, with 9 bases lying between them. This CDR3 comprises 13 residues. CDR3 residues: CASSLELTRELFF. In nucleotides, the CDR3 is TGTGCCAGCAGCTTAGAATTGACCCGGGAGCTGTTTTTT.